The 2 T cell receptor beta chains presented below share a single source sample, sequenced in a study of shared clonotypes between healthy human individuals. Measured with immunoSEQ multiplex PCR; TCRdb has only the in-frame clones, and not every one. The sample shows millions of clones, 85% to 95% of them seen only once. Sequenced input: naive CD4+ T cells sorted from blood. Subset denoted: CD45RA+ positively selected. These receptor sequences come from a man aged 18 to 30 in good health.

This clone was counted once. DNA for the CDR3: TGCGCCAGCAGCCCACAAGGAGTAGCCAAAAACATTCAGTACTTC. This sequence encodes CASSPQGVAKNIQYF. The chain links TRBV5-1 to TRBJ2-4; D is uncertain. Trimming cost V 4 bases and J 0 bases, with 11 bases left between them. Germline-derived CDR1 and CDR2 are SGHRS and YFSETQ. CDR3 size: 15 residues.

A word on this clone: Other nucleotide sequences in the sample specify the same CDR3. The chain employs TRBV4-1 and TRBJ2-7, with TRBD1 identical over 7 bases. From germline, CDR1 is MGHRA and CDR2 YSYEKL. Trimming at V came to 6 bases and at J to 2 bases, leaving 7 bases not matched to a gene. The CDR3 runs 14 residues. The CDR3 nucleotides are TGCGCCAGCAGTCGGCCGGGACAGACCTACGAGCAGTACTTC. Translating it yields CASSRPGQTYEQYF.